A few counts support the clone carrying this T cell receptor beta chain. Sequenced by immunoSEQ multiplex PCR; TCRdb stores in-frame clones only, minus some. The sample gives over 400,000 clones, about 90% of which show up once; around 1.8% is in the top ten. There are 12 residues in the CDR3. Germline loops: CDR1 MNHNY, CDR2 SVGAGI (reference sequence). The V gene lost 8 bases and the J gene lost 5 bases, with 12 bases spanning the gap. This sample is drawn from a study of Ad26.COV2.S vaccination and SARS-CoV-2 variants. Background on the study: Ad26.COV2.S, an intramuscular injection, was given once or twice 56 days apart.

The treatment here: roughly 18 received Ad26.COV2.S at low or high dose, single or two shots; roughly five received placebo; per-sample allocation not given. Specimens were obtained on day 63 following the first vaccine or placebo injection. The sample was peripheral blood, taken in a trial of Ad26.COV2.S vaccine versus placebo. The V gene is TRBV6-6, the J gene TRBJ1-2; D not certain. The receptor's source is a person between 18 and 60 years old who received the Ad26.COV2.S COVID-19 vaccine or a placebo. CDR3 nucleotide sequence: TGTGCCAGCGAGAAGGTTGAATATGGCTACACCTTC. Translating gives CASEKVEYGYTF.